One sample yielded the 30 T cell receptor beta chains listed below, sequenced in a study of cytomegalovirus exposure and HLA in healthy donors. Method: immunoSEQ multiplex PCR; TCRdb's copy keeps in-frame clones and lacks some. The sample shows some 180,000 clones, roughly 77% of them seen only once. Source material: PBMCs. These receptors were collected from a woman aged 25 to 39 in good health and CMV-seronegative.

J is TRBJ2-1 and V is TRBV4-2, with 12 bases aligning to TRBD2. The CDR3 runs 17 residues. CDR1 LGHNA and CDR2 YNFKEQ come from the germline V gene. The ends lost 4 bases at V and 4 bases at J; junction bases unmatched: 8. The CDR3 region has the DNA TGTGCCAGCAGCCCCTCGTCGACTAGCGGGGGTTACAATGAGCAGTTCTTC. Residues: CASSPSSTSGGYNEQFF.

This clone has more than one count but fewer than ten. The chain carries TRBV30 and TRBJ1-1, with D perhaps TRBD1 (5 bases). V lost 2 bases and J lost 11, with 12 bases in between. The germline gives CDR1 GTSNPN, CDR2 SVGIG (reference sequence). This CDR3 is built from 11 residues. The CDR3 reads CAWSPRVRAFF. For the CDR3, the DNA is TGTGCCTGGAGTCCCAGGGTGAGGGCTTTCTTT.

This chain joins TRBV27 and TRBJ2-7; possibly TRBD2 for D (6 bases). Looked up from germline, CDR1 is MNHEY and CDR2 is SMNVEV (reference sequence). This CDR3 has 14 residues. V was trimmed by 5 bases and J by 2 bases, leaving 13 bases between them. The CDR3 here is CASSPAAGPYEQYF. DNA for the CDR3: TGTGCCAGCAGTCCCGCTGCGGGGCCCTACGAGCAGTACTTC.

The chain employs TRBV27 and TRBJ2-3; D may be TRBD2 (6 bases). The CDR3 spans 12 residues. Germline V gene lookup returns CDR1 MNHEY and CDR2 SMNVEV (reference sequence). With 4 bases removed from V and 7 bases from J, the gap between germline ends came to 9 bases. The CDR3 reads CASSSGTHTQYF. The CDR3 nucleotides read TGTGCCAGCAGTTCTGGGACTCATACGCAGTATTTT.

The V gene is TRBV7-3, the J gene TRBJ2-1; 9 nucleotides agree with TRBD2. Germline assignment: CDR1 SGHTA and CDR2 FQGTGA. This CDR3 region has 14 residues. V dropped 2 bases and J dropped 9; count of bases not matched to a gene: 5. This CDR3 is CASSLPGLATEQFF. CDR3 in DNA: TGTGCCAGCAGCTTACCGGGACTAGCCACTGAGCAGTTCTTC.

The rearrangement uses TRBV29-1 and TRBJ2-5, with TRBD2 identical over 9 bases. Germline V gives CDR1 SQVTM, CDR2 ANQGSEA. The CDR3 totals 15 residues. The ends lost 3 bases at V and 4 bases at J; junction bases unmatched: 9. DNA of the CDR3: TGCAGCGTTGAGCGGGGACTAGCCCGGGGAGAGACCCAGTACTTC. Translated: CSVERGLARGETQYF.

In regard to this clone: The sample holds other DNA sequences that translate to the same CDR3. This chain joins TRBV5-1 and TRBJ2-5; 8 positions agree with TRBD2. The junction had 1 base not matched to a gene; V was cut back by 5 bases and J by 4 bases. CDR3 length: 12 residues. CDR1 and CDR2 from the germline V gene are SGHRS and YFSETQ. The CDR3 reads CASRRGGETQYF. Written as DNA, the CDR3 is TGCGCCAGCAGACGGGGGGGAGAGACCCAGTACTTC.

The CDR3 sequence is CASSPGQLLGELFF. The CDR3 DNA is TGTGCCAGCAGCCCGGGACAGCTACTCGGGGAGCTGTTTTTT. The chain is built from TRBV27 and TRBJ2-2; 7 bases are a match to TRBD1. J gave up 7 bases and V 6 bases, and 8 bases lay outside the gene matches. This CDR3 is built from 14 residues. The germline CDR1 and CDR2 sequences are MNHEY and SMNVEV (reference sequence).

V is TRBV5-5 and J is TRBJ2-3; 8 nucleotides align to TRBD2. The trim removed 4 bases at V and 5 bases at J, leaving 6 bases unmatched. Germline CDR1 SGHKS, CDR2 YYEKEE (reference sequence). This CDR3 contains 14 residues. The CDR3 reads CASSPRTSLDTQYF. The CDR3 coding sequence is TGTGCCAGCAGCCCAAGGACTAGCCTAGATACGCAGTATTTT.

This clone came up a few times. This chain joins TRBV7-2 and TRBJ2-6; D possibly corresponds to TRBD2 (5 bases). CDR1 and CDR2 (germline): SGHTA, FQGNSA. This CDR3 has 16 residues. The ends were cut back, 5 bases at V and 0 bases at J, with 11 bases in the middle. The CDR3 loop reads CASSPRTLSGANVLTF. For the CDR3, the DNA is TGTGCCAGCAGCCCACGGACTCTCTCTGGGGCCAACGTCCTGACTTTC.

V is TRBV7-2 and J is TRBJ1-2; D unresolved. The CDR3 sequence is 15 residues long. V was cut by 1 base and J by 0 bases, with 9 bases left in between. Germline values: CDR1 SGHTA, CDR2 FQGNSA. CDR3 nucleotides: TGTGCCAGCAGCTTAGTGAGCAAAACTAACTATGGCTACACCTTC. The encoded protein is CASSLVSKTNYGYTF.

The chain's CDR3 is CASSMMNRADGYTF. In DNA, the CDR3 is TGTGCCAGTAGTATGATGAACAGGGCCGATGGCTACACCTTC. The chain joins TRBV19 to TRBJ1-2, with TRBD1 as a possible D gene (6 bases). Germline V gene sequence: CDR1 LNHDA, CDR2 SQIVND (reference sequence). The V end was cut by 3 bases, the J end by 6 bases, with 14 bases between. The CDR3 is 14 amino acids.

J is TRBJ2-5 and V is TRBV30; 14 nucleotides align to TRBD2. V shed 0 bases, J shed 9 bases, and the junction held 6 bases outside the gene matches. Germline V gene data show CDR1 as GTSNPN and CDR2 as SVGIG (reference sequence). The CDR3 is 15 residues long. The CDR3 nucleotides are TGTGCCTGGAGTGTGACTAGCGGGGGGGCCGTACCCCAGTACTTC. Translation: CAWSVTSGGAVPQYF.

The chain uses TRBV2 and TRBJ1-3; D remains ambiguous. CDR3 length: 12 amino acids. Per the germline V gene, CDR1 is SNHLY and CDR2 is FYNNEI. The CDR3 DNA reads TGTGCACGGAAAGGGAGCGGAAACACCATATATTTT. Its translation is CARKGSGNTIYF.

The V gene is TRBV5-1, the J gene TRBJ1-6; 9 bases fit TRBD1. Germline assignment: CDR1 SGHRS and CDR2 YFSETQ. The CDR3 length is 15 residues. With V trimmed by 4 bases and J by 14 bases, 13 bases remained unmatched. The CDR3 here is CASSAEGTGIGTLHF. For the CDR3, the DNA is TGCGCCAGCAGCGCCGAAGGGACAGGGATAGGGACCCTCCACTTT. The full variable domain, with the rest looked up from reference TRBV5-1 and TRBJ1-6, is KAGVTQTPRYLIKTRGQQVTLSCSPISGHRSVSWYQQTPGQGLQFLFEYFSETQRNKGNFPGRFSGRQFSNSRSEMNVSTLELGDSALYLCASSAEGTGIGTLHFGNGTRLTVT.

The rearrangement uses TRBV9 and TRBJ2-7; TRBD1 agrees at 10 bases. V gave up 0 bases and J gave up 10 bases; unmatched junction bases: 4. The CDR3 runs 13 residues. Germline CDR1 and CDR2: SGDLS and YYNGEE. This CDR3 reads CASSVVGQGEQYF. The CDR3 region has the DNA TGTGCCAGCAGCGTAGTAGGACAGGGGGAACAGTACTTC.

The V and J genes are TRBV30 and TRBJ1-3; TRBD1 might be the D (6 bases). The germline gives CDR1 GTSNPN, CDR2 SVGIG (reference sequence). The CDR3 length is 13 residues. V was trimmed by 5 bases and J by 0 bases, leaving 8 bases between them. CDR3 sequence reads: CAWRTVSGNTIYF. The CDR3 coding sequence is TGTGCCTGGCGGACAGTCTCTGGAAACACCATATATTTT.

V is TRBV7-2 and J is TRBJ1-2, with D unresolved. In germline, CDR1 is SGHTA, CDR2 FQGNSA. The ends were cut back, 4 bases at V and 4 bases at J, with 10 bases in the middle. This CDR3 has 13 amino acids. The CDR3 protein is CASSSPPVYGYTF. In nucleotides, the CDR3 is TGTGCCAGCAGCTCCCCCCCTGTCTATGGCTACACCTTC.

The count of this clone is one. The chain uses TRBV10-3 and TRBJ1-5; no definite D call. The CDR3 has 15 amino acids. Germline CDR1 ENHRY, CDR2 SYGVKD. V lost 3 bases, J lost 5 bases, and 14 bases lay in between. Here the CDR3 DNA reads TGTGCCATCAGTGAAGGGTCGGGAGGGCATCAGCCCCAGCATTTT. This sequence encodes CAISEGSGGHQPQHF.

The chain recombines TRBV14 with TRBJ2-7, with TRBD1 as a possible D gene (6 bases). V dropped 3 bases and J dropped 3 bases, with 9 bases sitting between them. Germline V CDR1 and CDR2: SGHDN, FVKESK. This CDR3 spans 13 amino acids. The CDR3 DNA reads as TGTGCCAGCAGCCAGTTACAGGGCTACGAGCAGTACTTC. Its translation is CASSQLQGYEQYF.

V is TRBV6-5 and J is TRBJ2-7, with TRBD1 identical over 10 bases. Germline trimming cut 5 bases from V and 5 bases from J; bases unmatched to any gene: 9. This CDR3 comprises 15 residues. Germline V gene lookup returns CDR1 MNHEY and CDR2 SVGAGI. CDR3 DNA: TGTGCCAGCAGTATCCGGGACAGGGGCTTAGACGAGCAGTACTTC. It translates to CASSIRDRGLDEQYF.

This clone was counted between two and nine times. CDR3 residues: CASSQTGGETQYF. The DNA for the CDR3 is TGTGCCAGCAGCCAGACAGGGGGAGAGACCCAGTACTTC. This rearrangement joins TRBV14 to TRBJ2-5, with 9 bases lining up with TRBD1. V lost 3 bases and J lost 4; bases outside the gene matches: 0. CDR3 length: 13 residues. The germline gives CDR1 SGHDN, CDR2 FVKESK. The complete variable domain, with remaining parts taken from reference TRBV14 and TRBJ2-5, reads EAGVTQFPSHSVIEKGQTVTLRCDPISGHDNLYWYRRVMGKEIKFLLHFVKESKQDESGMPNNRFLAERTGGTYSTLKVQPAELEDSGVYFCASSQTGGETQYFGPGTRLLVL.

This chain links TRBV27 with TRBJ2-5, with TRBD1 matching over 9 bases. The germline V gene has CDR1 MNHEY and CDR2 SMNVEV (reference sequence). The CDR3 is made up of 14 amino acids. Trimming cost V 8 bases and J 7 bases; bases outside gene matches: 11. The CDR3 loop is CASFGQGTKATQYF. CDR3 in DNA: TGTGCCAGCTTCGGACAGGGGACGAAAGCGACCCAGTACTTC.

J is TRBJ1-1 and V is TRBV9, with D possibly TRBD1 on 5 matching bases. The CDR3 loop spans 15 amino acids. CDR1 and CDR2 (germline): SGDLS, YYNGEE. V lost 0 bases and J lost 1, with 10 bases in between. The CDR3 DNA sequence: TGTGCCAGCAGCGTAGAGGCAGGGAAGAACACTGAAGCTTTCTTT. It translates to CASSVEAGKNTEAFF.

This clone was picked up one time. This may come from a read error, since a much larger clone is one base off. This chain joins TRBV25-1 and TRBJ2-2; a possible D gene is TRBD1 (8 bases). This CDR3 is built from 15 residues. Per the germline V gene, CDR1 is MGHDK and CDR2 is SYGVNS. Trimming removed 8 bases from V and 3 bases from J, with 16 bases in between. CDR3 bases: TGTGCCAGCCGTGGGGGGGGACAGGACACCGGGGAGCTGTTTTTT. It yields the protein CASRGGGQDTGELFF.

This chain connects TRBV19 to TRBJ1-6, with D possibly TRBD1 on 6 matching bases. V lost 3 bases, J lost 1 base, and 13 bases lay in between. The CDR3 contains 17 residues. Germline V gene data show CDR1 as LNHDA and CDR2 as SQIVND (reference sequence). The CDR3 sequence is CASSMDSGGSYNSPLHF. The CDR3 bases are TGTGCCAGTAGTATGGACAGCGGGGGGTCCTATAATTCACCCCTCCACTTT. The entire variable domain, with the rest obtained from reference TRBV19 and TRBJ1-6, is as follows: DGGITQSPKYLFRKEGQNVTLSCEQNLNHDAMYWYRQDPGQGLRLIYYSQIVNDFQKGDIAEGYSVSREKKESFPLTVTSAQKNPTAFYLCASSMDSGGSYNSPLHFGNGTRLTVT.

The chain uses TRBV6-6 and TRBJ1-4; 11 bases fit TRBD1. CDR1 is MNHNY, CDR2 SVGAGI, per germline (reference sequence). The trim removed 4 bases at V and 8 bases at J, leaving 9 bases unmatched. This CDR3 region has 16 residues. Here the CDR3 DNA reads TGTGCCAGCAGTTTCCCCACCGGGACAGGGGGAGAAAAACTGTTTTTT. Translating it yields CASSFPTGTGGEKLFF.

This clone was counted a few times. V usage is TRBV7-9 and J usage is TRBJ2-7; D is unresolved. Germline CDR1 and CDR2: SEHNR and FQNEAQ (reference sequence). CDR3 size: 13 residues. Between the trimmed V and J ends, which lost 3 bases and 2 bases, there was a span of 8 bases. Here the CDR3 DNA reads TGTGCCAGCAGCTTCACGCAGGCCTACGAGCAGTACTTC. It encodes CASSFTQAYEQYF.

This CDR3 reads CASSQVGSGGGRGTEAFF. For the CDR3, the DNA is TGCGCCAGCAGCCAAGTAGGTTCCGGAGGGGGGAGGGGCACTGAAGCTTTCTTT. The gene calls are TRBV4-1 and TRBJ1-1, with D maybe TRBD1 (6 bases). Trimming took 1 base from V and 4 from J, leaving 22 bases between them. This CDR3 is 18 amino acids long. Germline loops: CDR1 MGHRA, CDR2 YSYEKL.

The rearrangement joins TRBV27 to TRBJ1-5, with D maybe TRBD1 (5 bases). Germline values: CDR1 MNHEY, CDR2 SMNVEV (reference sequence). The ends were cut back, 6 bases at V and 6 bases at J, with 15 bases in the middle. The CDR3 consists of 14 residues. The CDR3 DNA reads TGTGCCAGCAGGCCCTTGGGGGGGGTTCAGCCCCAGCATTTT. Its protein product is CASRPLGGVQPQHF.